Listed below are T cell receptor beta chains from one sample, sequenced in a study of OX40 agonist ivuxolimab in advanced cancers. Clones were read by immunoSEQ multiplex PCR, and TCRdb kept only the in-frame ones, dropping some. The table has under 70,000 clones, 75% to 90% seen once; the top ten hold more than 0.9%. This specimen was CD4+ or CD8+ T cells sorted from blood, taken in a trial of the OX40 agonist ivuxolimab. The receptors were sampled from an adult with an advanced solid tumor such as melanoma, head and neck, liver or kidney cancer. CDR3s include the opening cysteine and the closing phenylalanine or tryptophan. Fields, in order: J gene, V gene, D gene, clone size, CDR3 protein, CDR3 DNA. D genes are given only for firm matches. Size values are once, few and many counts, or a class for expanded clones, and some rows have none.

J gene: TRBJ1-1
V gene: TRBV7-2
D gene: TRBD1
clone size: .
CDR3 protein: CASSSRRQGLRYTEAFF
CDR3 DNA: TGTGCCAGCAGCTCCAGACGACAGGGACTGAGGTACACTGAAGCTTTCTTT

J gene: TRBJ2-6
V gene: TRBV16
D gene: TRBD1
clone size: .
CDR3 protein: CASSLNHPGQGSAGANVLTF
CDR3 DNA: TGTGCCAGCAGCCTAAATCACCCGGGACAGGGTTCGGCTGGGGCCAACGTCCTGACTTTC

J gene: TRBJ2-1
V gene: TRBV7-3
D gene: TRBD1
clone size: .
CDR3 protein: CASSQTGQIYNEQFF
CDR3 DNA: TGTGCCAGCAGCCAGACGGGACAGATATACAATGAGCAGTTCTTC

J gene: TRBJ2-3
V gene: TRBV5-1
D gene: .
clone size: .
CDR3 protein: CASRLQDSTDTQYF
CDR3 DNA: TGCGCCAGCAGGCTACAGGATTCCACAGATACGCAGTATTTT

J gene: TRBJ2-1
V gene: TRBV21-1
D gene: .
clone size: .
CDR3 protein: CASSCSGTSGRAQPFDNEQFF
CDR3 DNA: TGTGCCAGCAGCTGCTCCGGGACTAGCGGGAGGGCCCAACCCTTTGACAATGAGCAGTTCTTC

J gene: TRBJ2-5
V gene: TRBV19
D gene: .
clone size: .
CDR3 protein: CASSRDGSYQETQYF
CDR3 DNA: TGTGCCAGTAGCCGGGACGGTTCGTACCAAGAGACCCAGTACTTC

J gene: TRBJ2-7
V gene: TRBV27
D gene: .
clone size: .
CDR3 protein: CASSHYLGAGYLYEQYF
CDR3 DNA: TGTGCCAGCAGTCACTACCTTGGGGCAGGGTATCTCTACGAGCAGTACTTC

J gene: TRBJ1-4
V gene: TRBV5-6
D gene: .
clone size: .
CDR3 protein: CASSAPSRAYEKLFF
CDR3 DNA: TGTGCCAGCAGCGCCCCCAGCAGAGCGTATGAAAAACTGTTTTTT

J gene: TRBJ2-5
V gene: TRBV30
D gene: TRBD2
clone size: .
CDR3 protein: CAWVAGVGETQYF
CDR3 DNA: TGTGCCTGGGTAGCGGGAGTGGGAGAGACCCAGTACTTC

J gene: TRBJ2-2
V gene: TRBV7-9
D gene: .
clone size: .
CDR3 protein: CASTHSANTGELFF
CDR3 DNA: TGTGCCAGCACCCATTCCGCGAACACCGGGGAGCTGTTTTTT

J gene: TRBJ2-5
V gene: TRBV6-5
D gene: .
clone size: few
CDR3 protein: CANYNPEVETQYF
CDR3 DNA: TGTGCCAACTACAACCCCGAGGTGGAGACCCAGTACTTC

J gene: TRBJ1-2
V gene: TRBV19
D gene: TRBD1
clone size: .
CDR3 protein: CASQPRRQGVSGYTF
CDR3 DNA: TGTGCCAGCCAGCCCCGCCGGCAGGGGGTAAGTGGCTACACCTTC